This T cell receptor beta chain originates from a study of shared clonotypes between healthy human individuals (dated by TCRdb to about 2020). Looking at the study overall: The cohort comprised a couple of women and three men aged 18 to 49 years. For each donor, CD4 naive and CD4 memory were each given three plates, CD8 naive was given two plates, and CD8 memory was given one plate. The study deeply sequenced blood TCR repertoires of about 5 healthy adults to estimate repertoire size and the extent of clonotype sharing between individuals. To increase sequencing depth and limit assay-specific biases, different laboratories used diverse techniques to prepare libraries and sequence TCR repertoires. Each donor's leukapheresis produced roughly between roughly 0.94 and 9.5 billion PBMCs. Here is what the overall study found, with its caveats: Incomplete sequencing was indicated by rarefaction of sorted-subset datasets, despite the large sequencing depth. Clonotypes shared by all four sorted-subset donors showed higher generation probabilities than non-shared clonotypes. Naive subsets generally had larger estimated clonotype richness than memory subsets. Across a handful of donors, about 5.2% of naive CD4, around 3.5% of naive CD8, roughly 2.2% of memory CD4, and 0.4% to 0.45% of memory CD8 clonotypes were shared. Sampling was limited to blood, and TCR repertoires in tissue likely differ from TCR repertoires in blood. The small number of donors limited the genetic and exposure-history diversity represented. Pairwise subsampling led to the expectation that sequencing depth would affect the degree of clonotype sharing among donors.

Using the deep immunoSEQ assay, multiplex PCR amplified TCR CDR3 regions from genomic DNA. Genomic DNA extracted from each cell subset was distributed evenly over all wells of several immunoSEQ 96-well plates, and each plate served as one replicate. For sorted subsets, each replicate PCR was loaded with approximately 200 ng genomic DNA, equivalent to some 27,000 T cell genomes. Purified libraries were measured with a Qubit 3.0 fluorometer, size-checked on a Bioanalyzer 2100, and measured again with the KAPA Library Quantification kit. Every immunoSEQ 96-well plate was sequenced on a separate single-read 150-cycle Illumina NextSeq 550 flow cell. In the original analysis: Because the immunoSEQ output held only junctional sequences and lacked quality scores, the filtering could not match the filtering applied to full-length reads. To assign V/J genes and CDR3, sequences were annotated using PyIR, a Python wrapper for IgBLAST v1.9, with IMGT germline references. Reads were removed for weak V/J assignments (E-value above 1e-6), missing CDR3, stop codons, out-of-frame junctions, or ambiguous translated residues. A V3J clonotype was defined by an identical inferred V gene, J gene, and CDR3 amino acid sequence. To compute the percentage overlap between repertoires, the number of shared unique clonotypes was divided by the size of the smaller repertoire. Three approaches were used to assess repertoire richness: RTK rarefaction, the Chao1 estimator, and Recon v2.1 estimates of unobserved clonotypes. OLGA was used to compute generation probabilities for all TCRbeta clonotypes that the gDNA method yielded from several donors. The table comes from immuneACCESS by way of TCRdb, which keeps in-frame sequences with V and J called. Part of the clones is missing from these tables; in studies checked, under half for an unresolved V gene and the rest for unknown reasons. V and J calls and clone size come straight from that table; D and trimming were deduced from the DNA. The sample yields a few hundred thousand clones; approximately 65% were counted once. The ten largest clones represent 8.5% to 14% of the sample.

Concerning this clone itself: Its antigen is still unknown. The record has no base qualities; no much larger clone is one base away.

The donors were healthy, HIV-negative adults with no recently reported acute infections or vaccinations. Only Caucasian adults living in Nashville, Tennessee, USA were represented among the donors. CD4+ T cells were enriched by magnetic negative selection, after which naive cells were positively selected on CD45RA and the negative fraction was taken as the memory subset. Blood was obtained by leukapheresis, after which PBMCs were separated by Ficoll-Histopaque density gradient centrifugation and cryopreserved in liquid nitrogen vapor phase. Purity and quantity of every magnetically sorted T cell population were checked by analytical flow cytometry. Each sorted fraction had its genomic DNA isolated and then quantified by UV absorbance on a Nanodrop 2000c. Inclusive of the bounding cysteine and phenylalanine, the CDR3 is 18 residues long. The entry retains the CDR3 DNA only, 54 bases that are in frame from base 1.

Specimen: memory CD4+ T cells sorted from blood. The cell subset or site label, as the study defines it: CD45RA-negative fraction. This chain joins TRBV21-1 to TRBJ2-7; the table's D call, TRBD1, was not checked against the DNA. TRBV21-1 constitutes a pseudogene. This sequence originates from a man under 40 in good health. The CDR3 loop reads CARPSDPRGEGLSCEQYF. The DNA sequence is as follows: TGTGCCAGACCCTCGGATCCCAGGGGCGAAGGACTTAGCTGCGAGCAGTACTTC.